These T cell receptor beta chains were read from a single sample in a study of human T cells and chemical hapten exposure. TCRdb ran MiXCR on the RACE reads and lists one entry per CDR3 protein. Among roughly 84,000 distinct CDR3 sequences listed, about a tenth were seen once. The material sequenced was whole blood, taken in connection with sensitization to the hapten diphenylcyclopropenone (DPC). These receptors were obtained from a woman aged 45-65 years with alopecia areata. Some clones in this sample may be carry-over from other donors' samples. Each CDR3 is given with its conserved first and last residue. The D gene is left open where the match is weak. Part of the rows lack a size; the others show once, few, many or a class for expanded clones.

v_gene	abundance	j_gene	d_gene	CDR3nt	CDR3aa
TRBV7-7	many	TRBJ2-2	-	TGTGCTAGCAGCCCTCGCCCGAACACCGGGGAGCTGTTTTTT	CASSPRPNTGELFF
TRBV4-1	few	TRBJ2-7	TRBD2	TGCGCCAGCAGCCCCGGACTAGCGGGACCCCGAAGGAACGAGCAGTACTTC	CASSPGLAGPRRNEQYF
TRBV14	-	TRBJ1-1	-	TGTGCCAGCGGCCAAGGCCTCGTCACTGAAGCTTTCTTT	CASGQGLVTEAFF
TRBV12-3/TRBV12-4	-	TRBJ1-2	TRBD1	TGTGCCAGCAGTTCAGACAGGGGGCGAACGGGCTACACCTTC	CASSSDRGRTGYTF
TRBV18	few	TRBJ2-3	TRBD1	TGTGCCAGCTCACGGACAGGGATGGAAGATACGCAGTATTTT	CASSRTGMEDTQYF
TRBV7-3	many	TRBJ1-2	-	TGTGCCAGCAGCTTATATCCAGGGCCGAACTATGGCTACACCTTC	CASSLYPGPNYGYTF
TRBV10-1	-	TRBJ2-7	TRBD2	TGCGCCAGCAGCGAAGAATTAGCGGGAGTGAGGAACGAGCAGTACTTC	CASSEELAGVRNEQYF
TRBV6-1	few	TRBJ2-1	-	TGTGCCAGCAGGGCGACTATTTCCTACAATGAGCAGTTCTTC	CASRATISYNEQFF
TRBV18	many	TRBJ2-7	TRBD1	TGTGCCAGCTCACCGGGACAGCGATGGGAGCAGTACTTC	CASSPGQRWEQYF
TRBV7-8	-	TRBJ2-4	TRBD1	TGTGCCAGCAGCTCCCGACCGACAGGGGGCGCGGTCAACATTCAGTACTTC	CASSSRPTGGAVNIQYF
TRBV10-3	many	TRBJ2-1	TRBD2	TGTGCCATCAGTGAGGGACTAGCGGGGTACAATGAGCAGTTCTTC	CAISEGLAGYNEQFF
TRBV29-1	-	TRBJ2-3	-	TGCAGCGTTGCGATGACGGTTAGCACAGATACGCAGTATTTT	CSVAMTVSTDTQYF
TRBV6-6	-	TRBJ1-1	-	TGTGCCAGCAGCCGGGGGGAAAAAGAAGCTTTCTTT	CASSRGEKEAFF
TRBV6-2/TRBV6-3	-	TRBJ2-7	TRBD2	TGTGCCAGCAGCCAACTAGCGCAGTTGAACTACGAGCAGTACTTC	CASSQLAQLNYEQYF
TRBV10-3	many	TRBJ2-1	TRBD2	TGTGCCATCAGTGCCGGGACTAGCCGCAATGAGCAGTTCTTC	CAISAGTSRNEQFF
TRBV7-2	many	TRBJ1-2	-	TGTGCCAGCAGCTTAGACGTTCGGGGGCTGGGAGCTAACTATGGCTACACCTTC	CASSLDVRGLGANYGYTF
TRBV6-5	many	TRBJ2-5	TRBD1	TGTGCCAGCAGTCAACAGGGGGTGGAGACCCAGTACTTC	CASSQQGVETQYF
TRBV12-3/TRBV12-4	many	TRBJ1-5	-	TGTGCCAGCAGTTTTTCCACCAACAATCAGCCCCAGCATTTT	CASSFSTNNQPQHF
TRBV29-1	many	TRBJ2-3	-	TGCAGCGTGGCCCTAGTGTCAGATACGCAGTATTTT	CSVALVSDTQYF
TRBV5-6	-	TRBJ2-1	-	TGTGCCAGCAGTGGATGGAGGCTAAATGAGCAGTTCTTC	CASSGWRLNEQFF
TRBV2	-	TRBJ2-3	-	TGTGCCAACAGGTTCACAGATACGCAGTATTTT	CANRFTDTQYF
TRBV6-5	many	TRBJ1-2	TRBD1	TGTGCCAGCTCAGAACAGGGGGTGGTTAACTATGGCTACACCTTC	CASSEQGVVNYGYTF
TRBV2	few	TRBJ1-2	-	TGTGCCAGCGTGAACAGGGAAAATTATGGCTACACCTTC	CASVNRENYGYTF